The 26 T cell receptor beta chains presented below share a single source sample, sequenced in a study of blood T cells in healthy people across ages. The authors ran a second PCR of 7 to 11 cycles using a sample-barcoded 5' primer and a J-beta primer mix. TCRdb reanalysed the 5' RACE reads using MiXCR and keeps one entry per CDR3 protein. The data contain some 850,000 distinct CDR3 sequences, roughly 25% of them singletons. The data also belong to a second study, concerning T cells of mothers and their children.

The sequenced sample consisted of blood. Receptors were obtained from a boy aged 10-17 years in good health.

The chain recombines TRBV13 with TRBJ1-3; D possibly corresponds to TRBD1 (5 bases). V gave up 2 bases and J gave up 0 bases, with 11 bases separating them. Germline loops: CDR1 PRHDT, CDR2 FYEKMQ (reference sequence). This CDR3 region has 16 residues. This CDR3 is CASSLTGANSGNTIYF. CDR3 DNA sequence: TGTGCCAGCAGCTTAACCGGGGCCAACTCTGGAAACACCATATATTTT.

This clonotype came up many times. The chain links TRBV12-3 or TRBV12-4 to TRBJ2-3; 8 bases line up with TRBD1. The length of the CDR3 is 15 residues. V was pared by 0 bases and J by 3 bases, with 2 bases of the junction left unmatched. The CDR3 spells CASSLATGGTDTQYF. The CDR3 coding sequence is TGTGCCAGCAGTTTAGCCACAGGGGGTACAGATACGCAGTATTTT.

The chain couples TRBV12-3 or TRBV12-4 to TRBJ1-1, with D unresolved. The CDR3 contains 14 residues. Trimming took 1 base from V and 7 from J, leaving 13 bases between them. CDR3: CASSLEVNRIEAFF. CDR3 DNA: TGTGCCAGCAGTTTAGAGGTGAACAGAATTGAAGCTTTCTTT.

The chain carries TRBV20-1 and TRBJ2-5, with TRBD2 as a possible D gene (5 bases). The DNA end lines up better with TRBJ2-1; the J call may be wrong. Germline V gene data show CDR1 as DFQATT and CDR2 as SNEGSKA (reference sequence). The CDR3 runs to 16 residues. The CDR3 sequence: CSASPVLPRAQNEQFF. CDR3 coding DNA: TGCAGTGCTAGTCCTGTCCTCCCGCGGGCCCAGAATGAGCAGTTCTTC.

This clonotype appeared a few times. This chain joins TRBV9 and TRBJ1-2; unclear D gene. The CDR3 spans 13 residues. V lost 0 bases and J 3 bases, leaving 6 bases between the germline ends. Germline CDR1 SGDLS, CDR2 YYNGEE. The CDR3 protein is CASSVGSDYGYTF. The DNA for the CDR3 is TGTGCCAGCAGCGTAGGCAGTGACTATGGCTACACCTTC.

The chain recombines TRBV19 with TRBJ1-2; D may be TRBD1 (5 bases). V gave up 7 bases and J gave up 7 bases, with 16 bases separating them. Per the germline V gene, CDR1 is LNHDA and CDR2 is SQIVND (reference sequence). The CDR3 totals 13 residues. CDR3 in DNA: TGTGCCAGTACCACGGACAAGGGTGCTGGCTACACCTTC. Residues: CASTTDKGAGYTF. The full variable domain, in which reference TRBV19 and TRBJ1-2 provide the parts outside the CDR3, is DGGITQSPKYLFRKEGQNVTLSCEQNLNHDAMYWYRQDPGQGLRLIYYSQIVNDFQKGDIAEGYSVSREKKESFPLTVTSAQKNPTAFYLCASTTDKGAGYTFGSGTRLTVV.

The chain uses TRBV20-1 and TRBJ1-2; tentative D call: TRBD1 (6 bases). The CDR3 is 15 residues long. Trimming took off 3 bases at V and 9 bases at J, with 23 bases between the two ends. Germline CDR1 DFQATT, CDR2 SNEGSKA (reference sequence). CDR3 region: CSARGSMRGRGSYTF. In nucleotides, the CDR3 is TGCAGTGCTAGGGGTTCCATGCGGGGGCGCGGGAGCTACACCTTC.

This clonotype was counted between two and nine times. The rearrangement links TRBV7-9 to TRBJ1-3; D call uncertain. The germline V gene has CDR1 SEHNR and CDR2 FQNEAQ (reference sequence). The CDR3 runs 13 residues. The CDR3 nucleotides are TGTTCCAACTCCAAGTTCGCTGGAAACACCATATATTTT. It yields the protein CSNSKFAGNTIYF. Full variable domain (rest looked up from reference TRBV7-9 and TRBJ1-3): DTGVSQNPRHKITKRGQNVTFRCDPISEHNRLYWYRQTLGQGPEFLTYFQNEAQLEKSRLLSDRFSAERPKGSFSTLEIQRTEQGDSAMYLCSNSKFAGNTIYFGEGSWLTVV.

This clonotype was seen only a few times. The chain joins TRBV6-1 to TRBJ2-5; weak D call: TRBD2 (6 bases). The end of the DNA aligns better with TRBJ2-7, so the J call may be wrong. The CDR3 sequence is 15 residues long. Germline CDR1 and CDR2: MNHNS and SASEGT. CDR3 in DNA: TGTGCCAGCAGGGCCGGGAGTAAGACGTGGGGCGAGCAGTACTTC. Translated, it gives CASRAGSKTWGEQYF.

The sample holds one count of this clonotype. As DNA, the CDR3 is TGTGCCAGCAGTTTAGGAGGGATGACAGATACGCAGTATTTT. Translation: CASSLGGMTDTQYF. J is TRBJ2-3 and V is TRBV12-3 or TRBV12-4, with a weak D call TRBD2 (5 bases). Deletions cut 1 base from V and 3 bases from J, with 8 bases between. The CDR3 has 14 residues.

With respect to this clonotype: The junction does not match germline at one end; this may be a read error. V gene TRBV25-1 combines with J gene TRBJ1-1, with 7 bases matching TRBD1. The CDR3 is 13 residues long. Germline V gene sequence: CDR1 MGHDK, CDR2 SYGVNS. The CDR3 region is CASSATGLTEASF. DNA for the CDR3: TGTGCCAGCAGTGCGACAGGGTTGACCGAAGCTTCCTTT.

The J gene is TRBJ2-2, the V gene TRBV20-1; maybe TRBD2 (5 bases). CDR1 and CDR2 from the germline V gene are DFQATT and SNEGSKA (reference sequence). The CDR3 runs to 14 residues. Trimming removed 5 bases from V and 2 bases from J, with 12 bases in between. The CDR3 loop reads CSAETGLNTGELFF. CDR3 coding DNA: TGCAGTGCTGAGACGGGATTAAACACCGGGGAGCTGTTTTTT.

This chain's CDR3 is CASSLEGGPGTEAFF. The DNA for the CDR3 is TGCGCCAGCAGCTTGGAGGGGGGACCGGGCACTGAAGCTTTCTTT. This rearrangement joins TRBV5-1 to TRBJ1-1; maybe TRBD1 (6 bases). The CDR3 sequence is 15 residues long. Germline V lookup: CDR1 SGHRS, CDR2 YFSETQ. The ends were cut back, 0 bases at V and 4 bases at J, with 13 bases in the middle.

CDR3 residues: CSVESLAGGRANEQFF. CDR3 nucleotide sequence: TGCAGCGTTGAGTCCTTGGCGGGGGGGAGGGCTAATGAGCAGTTCTTC. The rearrangement links TRBV29-1 to TRBJ2-5, with 9 nucleotides matching TRBD2. The J call is doubtful: the DNA matches TRBJ2-1 better. The CDR3 loop spans 16 amino acids. CDR1 is SQVTM, CDR2 ANQGSEA, per germline.

The table lists this clonotype with a few counts. The CDR3 DNA reads TGCGCCAGCAGCTCCCTGCCCTTTCGGGGGGGGGCCGGTGAGACCCAGTACTTC. It specifies CASSSLPFRGGAGETQYF. The V and J genes are TRBV5-1 and TRBJ2-5, with 8 bases aligning to TRBD2. J gave up 5 bases and V 3 bases, and 18 bases lay outside the gene matches. Germline V CDR1 and CDR2: SGHRS, YFSETQ. The CDR3 runs to 18 residues.

In its sample, this clonotype was seen many times. The V gene is TRBV2, the J gene TRBJ2-7; 9 bases align to TRBD1. CDR3 length: 20 amino acids. J was trimmed by 3 bases and V by 6 bases; bases with no gene match: 24. Germline-derived CDR1 and CDR2 are SNHLY and FYNNEI. DNA for the CDR3: TGTGCCAGCAGAGGATCTCTTCTCTTTGGCCGGGGACAGGGAATCTACGAGCAGTACTTC. It is translated as CASRGSLLFGRGQGIYEQYF.

This clonotype appeared a few times. This sequence joins TRBV11-2 and TRBJ1-3, with D perhaps matching TRBD1 (5 bases). CDR3 size: 15 residues. CDR1 and CDR2 from the germline V gene are SGHAT and FQNNGV. V was clipped by 8 bases and J by 4 bases, with 18 bases between them. The CDR3 DNA follows: TGTGCCAGCGCGCGAGGGGTAGTCTCCGGAAACACCATATATTTT. Protein product: CASARGVVSGNTIYF.

This clonotype was seen a few times. The genes are TRBV12-3 or TRBV12-4 and TRBJ2-2, with TRBD1 matching over 7 bases. V shed 4 bases, J shed 9 bases, and the junction held 5 bases outside the gene matches. The CDR3 is made up of 13 amino acids. The DNA of the CDR3 is TGTGCCAGCAGTTCGACAGGGATTTGGGAGCTGTTTTTT. Its protein is CASSSTGIWELFF.

This clonotype was detected a few times. V and J are TRBV7-9 and TRBJ1-2; perhaps TRBD1 as D (6 bases). The germline V and J ends were trimmed by 6 bases and 5 bases, with 16 bases remaining between them. Germline-derived CDR1 and CDR2 are SEHNR and FQNEAQ (reference sequence). This CDR3 spans 14 amino acids. The CDR3 DNA reads TGTGCCAGCAGGACCAGGGAGAGGGGGTATGGCTACACCTTC. Protein sequence: CASRTRERGYGYTF.

This clonotype was recorded a few times. The chain employs TRBV27 and TRBJ2-6; D may be TRBD1 (5 bases). CDR1 and CDR2 (germline): MNHEY, SMNVEV (reference sequence). The V gene lost 5 bases and the J gene lost 4 bases, with 12 bases spanning the gap. The CDR3 is 15 amino acids. The DNA of the CDR3 is TGTGCCAGCAGTCTCTCCAGGGCCGGGGCCAACGTCCTGACTTTC. It is translated as CASSLSRAGANVLTF.

This clonotype was picked up many times. This chain connects TRBV11-2 to TRBJ1-2; D is perhaps TRBD1 (6 bases). The V and J ends lost 5 bases and 2 bases respectively, with 18 bases between them. The CDR3 runs 16 residues. The germline V gene encodes CDR1 SGHAT and CDR2 FQNNGV. CDR3 sequence: CASSTPRGANNYGYTF. In DNA, the CDR3 is TGTGCCAGCAGCACCCCTCGGGGGGCCAACAACTATGGCTACACCTTC.

This clonotype was picked up a small number of times. The rearrangement links TRBV11-2 to TRBJ2-5, with D possibly matching TRBD1 (7 bases). Germline-derived CDR1 and CDR2 are SGHAT and FQNNGV. Trimming took off 4 bases at V and 4 bases at J, with 13 bases between the two ends. The CDR3 extends over 14 amino acids. The CDR3 DNA is TGTGCCAGCAGCTCCAGGGGGGCGCGAGAGACCCAGTACTTC. Translated, it gives CASSSRGARETQYF.

The genes are TRBV20-1 and TRBJ2-5; D is uncertain. The J call is doubtful: the DNA matches TRBJ2-7 better. The germline V gene has CDR1 DFQATT and CDR2 SNEGSKA (reference sequence). The CDR3 is 13 residues long. CDR3 amino acids: CSASPSPKHEQYF. Written as DNA, the CDR3 is TGCAGTGCTAGCCCCTCGCCAAAACACGAGCAGTACTTC.

This chain links TRBV2 with TRBJ2-7; D unresolved. CDR1 SNHLY and CDR2 FYNNEI come from the germline V gene. The CDR3 has 13 residues. V was clipped by 4 bases and J by 4 bases, with 11 bases between them. CDR3 residues: CASSGPYTYEQYF. The CDR3 DNA is TGTGCCAGCAGTGGTCCGTACACTTACGAGCAGTACTTC.

In this sample, this clonotype turned up a few times. A much larger clone lies a single base off, so this may be a read error. J is TRBJ2-1 and V is TRBV3-1; 14 nucleotides line up with TRBD2. The CDR3 has 15 residues. V gave up 3 bases and J gave up 6 bases; unmatched junction bases: 1. CDR1 is LGHDT, CDR2 YNNKEL, per germline (reference sequence). CDR3 amino acids: CASSQTSGGANEQFF. The CDR3 bases are TGTGCCAGCAGCCAGACTAGCGGGGGGGCCAATGAGCAGTTCTTC.

This clonotype was seen many times. The CDR3 nucleotides are TGCAGTGCTAGAGATGATCGTCGGTCGTTTGGGGCCGCCAAAAACATTCAGTACTTC. It translates to CSARDDRRSFGAAKNIQYF. This rearrangement joins TRBV20-1 to TRBJ2-4, with a weak D call TRBD1 (5 bases). Per germline, CDR1 DFQATT and CDR2 SNEGSKA (reference sequence). V lost 0 bases to trimming and J lost 1 base, with 22 bases between them. The CDR3 sequence is 19 residues long.